A single sample is the source of the 11 T cell receptor beta chains below, sequenced in a study of post-analysis software for immune sequencing data. Unique molecular identifiers had been added to the TCR beta cDNA libraries. TCRdb re-derived calls from the PCR reads in MiXCR, one entry per CDR3 protein. The sample holds under 200,000 distinct CDR3 sequences, around 36% seen once. Sequencing used blood, obtained after autologous hematopoietic stem cell transplantation. The receptors stem from a girl aged 10 to 17 with multiple sclerosis.

The V gene is TRBV7-2, the J gene TRBJ2-1; TRBD2 aligns across 12 bases. CDR1 and CDR2 from the germline V gene are SGHTA and FQGNSA. The CDR3 has 15 residues. V lost 1 base and J lost 5; bases outside the gene matches: 0. In nucleotides, the CDR3 is TGTGCCAGCAGCTTAGGGACTAGCGGGAACAATGAGCAGTTCTTC. Its translation is CASSLGTSGNNEQFF.

V gene TRBV10-3 combines with J gene TRBJ2-3; no clear D. Germline values: CDR1 ENHRY, CDR2 SYGVKD. This CDR3 spans 13 amino acids. Trimming shortened V by 10 bases and J by 2 bases, and 13 bases separated the two germline ends. The CDR3 sequence: CATKDGSTDTQYF. CDR3 nucleotide sequence: TGTGCCACAAAGGACGGTTCCACAGATACGCAGTATTTT.

The chain couples TRBV6-1 to TRBJ2-1; D is possibly TRBD2 (5 bases). Deletions cut 5 bases from V and 12 bases from J, with 17 bases between. Germline V gives CDR1 MNHNS, CDR2 SASEGT. This CDR3 contains 13 residues. The CDR3 spells CASSSSQQDSQFF. The CDR3 region has the DNA TGTGCCAGCAGTTCCTCACAGCAGGACTCGCAGTTCTTC.

The sample holds many counts of this clonotype. V and J are TRBV13 and TRBJ2-5, with D unclear. The V gene's germline CDR1 is PRHDT and CDR2 FYEKMQ (reference sequence). The CDR3 runs to 16 residues. V lost 0 bases to trimming and J lost 5 bases, with 16 bases between them. Here the CDR3 DNA reads TGTGCCAGCAGCTTAGGCGATGCGCGTAATCGGGAGACCCAGTACTTC. Protein sequence: CASSLGDARNRETQYF.

The chain joins TRBV7-9 to TRBJ2-2; perhaps TRBD1 as D (5 bases). The V gene's germline CDR1 is SEHNR and CDR2 FQNEAQ (reference sequence). The V gene lost 1 base and the J gene lost 0 bases, with 9 bases spanning the gap. The CDR3 has 16 amino acids. The CDR3 protein is CASSLGQSTNTGELFF. The CDR3 region has the DNA TGTGCCAGCAGCTTAGGACAGTCAACGAACACCGGGGAGCTGTTTTTT.

This chain connects TRBV7-2 to TRBJ2-1; 12 nucleotides line up with TRBD2. With 4 bases clipped from V and 8 bases from J, the junction kept 6 bases outside the gene matches. Germline CDR1 reads SGHTA; CDR2 reads FQGNSA. The CDR3 has 15 residues. The CDR3 DNA reads TGTGCCAGCAGCTCGACTAGCGGGAGATTCGATGAGCAGTTCTTC. Translating it yields CASSSTSGRFDEQFF.

This clonotype turned up a few times. The V gene is TRBV18, the J gene TRBJ2-7, with 10 nucleotides matching TRBD2. CDR1 KGHSH and CDR2 LQKENI come from the germline V gene. The V segment lost 6 bases and the J segment 5 bases; nucleotides outside the gene matches: 7. This CDR3 is built from 14 residues. DNA of the CDR3: TGTGCCAGCTCCCTAGGGACTAGCGACCACGAGCAGTACTTC. Protein: CASSLGTSDHEQYF. The whole variable domain, filled in from reference TRBV18 and TRBJ2-7, reads NAGVMQNPRHLVRRRGQEARLRCSPMKGHSHVYWYRQLPEEGLKFMVYLQKENIIDESGMPKERFSAEFPKEGPSILRIQQVVRGDSAAYFCASSLGTSDHEQYFGPGTRLTVT.

This clonotype was seen more than once but under ten times. The CDR3 protein is CASTKVQGGEQYF. The CDR3 DNA follows: TGTGCCAGCACCAAAGTCCAGGGAGGCGAGCAGTACTTC. V is TRBV27 and J is TRBJ2-7, with D possibly TRBD2 on 6 matching bases. Trimming took off 7 bases at V and 6 bases at J, with 16 bases between the two ends. From germline, CDR1 is MNHEY and CDR2 SMNVEV (reference sequence). The CDR3 runs to 13 residues.

A single count supports this clonotype. The chain combines TRBV7-2 with TRBJ2-1; 15 bases are a match to TRBD2. V trimming: 0 bases; J trimming: 1 base; junction bases outside the gene matches: 7. Germline lookup yields CDR1 SGHTA and CDR2 FQGNSA. This CDR3 spans 20 amino acids. In DNA, the CDR3 is TGTGCCAGCAGCTTAGCCCCGGGACTAGCGGGGGGAGGATCCTACAATGAGCAGTTCTTC. Amino acid sequence: CASSLAPGLAGGGSYNEQFF.

The rearrangement links TRBV10-3 to TRBJ1-1; no definite D call. Germline V gene sequence: CDR1 ENHRY, CDR2 SYGVKD. The CDR3 contains 13 residues. Trimming shortened V by 3 bases and J by 2 bases, and 7 bases separated the two germline ends. The CDR3 sequence is CAISDRDNTEAFF. CDR3 DNA sequence: TGTGCCATCAGTGATCGGGATAACACTGAAGCTTTCTTT.

There are a few counts of this clonotype. This chain links TRBV3-1 with TRBJ2-2; D is ambiguous. The CDR3 sequence is 16 residues long. The V end was cut by 1 base, the J end by 4 bases, with 13 bases between. Germline V gene data show CDR1 as LGHDT and CDR2 as YNNKEL (reference sequence). The CDR3 DNA is TGTGCCAGCAGCCAAGGGTTAACTTGGAGCACCGGGGAGCTGTTTTTT. It translates to CASSQGLTWSTGELFF.